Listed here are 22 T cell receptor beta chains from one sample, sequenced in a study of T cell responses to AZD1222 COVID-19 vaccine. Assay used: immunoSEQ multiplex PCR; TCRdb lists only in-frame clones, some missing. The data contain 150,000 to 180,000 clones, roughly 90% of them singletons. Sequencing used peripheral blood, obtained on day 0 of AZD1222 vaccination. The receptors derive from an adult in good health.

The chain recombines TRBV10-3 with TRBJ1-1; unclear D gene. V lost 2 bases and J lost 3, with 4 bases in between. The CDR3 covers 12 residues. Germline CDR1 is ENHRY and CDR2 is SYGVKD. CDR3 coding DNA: TGTGCCATCAGTGAGAGGGACACTGAAGCTTTCTTT. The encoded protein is CAISERDTEAFF.

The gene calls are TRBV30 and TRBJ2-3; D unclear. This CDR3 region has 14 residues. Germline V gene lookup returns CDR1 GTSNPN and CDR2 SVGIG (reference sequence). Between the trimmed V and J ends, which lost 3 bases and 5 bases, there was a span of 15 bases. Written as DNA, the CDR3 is TGTGCCTGGAGCGAAAGCTTGCTAGGAGATACGCAGTATTTT. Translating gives CAWSESLLGDTQYF.

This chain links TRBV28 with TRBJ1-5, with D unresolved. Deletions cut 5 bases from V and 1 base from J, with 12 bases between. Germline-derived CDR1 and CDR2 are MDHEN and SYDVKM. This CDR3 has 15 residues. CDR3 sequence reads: CASSGLSGSNQPQHF. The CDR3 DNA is TGTGCCAGCAGTGGACTATCGGGGAGCAATCAGCCCCAGCATTTT.

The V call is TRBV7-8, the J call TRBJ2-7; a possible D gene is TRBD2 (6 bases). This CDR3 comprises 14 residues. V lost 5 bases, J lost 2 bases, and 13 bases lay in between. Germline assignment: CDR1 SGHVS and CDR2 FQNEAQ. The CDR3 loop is CASSQEKRAYEQYF. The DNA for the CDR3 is TGTGCCAGCAGCCAAGAAAAGCGGGCCTACGAGCAGTACTTC.

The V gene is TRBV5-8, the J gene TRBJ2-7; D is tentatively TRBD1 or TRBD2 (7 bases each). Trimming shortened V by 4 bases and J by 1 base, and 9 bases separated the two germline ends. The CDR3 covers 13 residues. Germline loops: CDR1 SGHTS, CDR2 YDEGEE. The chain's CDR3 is CASSQGGSYEQYF. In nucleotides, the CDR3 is TGTGCCAGCAGCCAGGGGGGGTCCTACGAGCAGTACTTC.

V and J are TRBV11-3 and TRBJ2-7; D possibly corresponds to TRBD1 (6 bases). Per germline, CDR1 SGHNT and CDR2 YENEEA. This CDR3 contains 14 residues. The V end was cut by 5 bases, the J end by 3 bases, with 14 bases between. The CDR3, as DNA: TGTGCCAGCAGCGTAACAGGGTACCTCTACGAGCAGTACTTC. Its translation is CASSVTGYLYEQYF. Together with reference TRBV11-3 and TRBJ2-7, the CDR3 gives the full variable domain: EAGVVQSPRYKIIEKKQPVAFWCNPISGHNTLYWYLQNLGQGPELLIRYENEEAVDDSQLPKDRFSAERLKGVDSTLKIQPAELGDSAVYLCASSVTGYLYEQYFGPGTRLTVT.

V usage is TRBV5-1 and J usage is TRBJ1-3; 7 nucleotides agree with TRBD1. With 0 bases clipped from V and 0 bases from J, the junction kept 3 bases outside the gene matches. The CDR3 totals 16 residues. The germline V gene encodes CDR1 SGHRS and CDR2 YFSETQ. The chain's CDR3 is CASSLAPGGSGNTIYF. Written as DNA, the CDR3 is TGCGCCAGCAGCTTGGCCCCAGGGGGCTCTGGAAACACCATATATTTT.

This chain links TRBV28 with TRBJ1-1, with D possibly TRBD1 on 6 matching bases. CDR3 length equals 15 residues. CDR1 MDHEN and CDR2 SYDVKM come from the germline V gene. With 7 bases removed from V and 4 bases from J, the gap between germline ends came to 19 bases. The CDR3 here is CASTETGRVSTEAFF. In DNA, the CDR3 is TGTGCCAGCACCGAAACAGGGAGGGTGAGCACTGAAGCTTTCTTT.

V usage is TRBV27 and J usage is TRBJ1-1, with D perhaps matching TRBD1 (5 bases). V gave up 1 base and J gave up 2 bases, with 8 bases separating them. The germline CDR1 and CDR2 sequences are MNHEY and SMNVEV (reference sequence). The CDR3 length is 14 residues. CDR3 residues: CASSLLRGNTEAFF. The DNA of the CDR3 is TGTGCCAGCAGTTTATTAAGGGGTAACACTGAAGCTTTCTTT.

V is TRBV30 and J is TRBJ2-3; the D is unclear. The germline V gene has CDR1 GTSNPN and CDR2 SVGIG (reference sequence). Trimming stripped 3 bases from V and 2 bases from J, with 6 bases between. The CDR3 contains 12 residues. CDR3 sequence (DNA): TGTGCCTGGAGAGCGTCCACAGATACGCAGTATTTT. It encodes CAWRASTDTQYF.

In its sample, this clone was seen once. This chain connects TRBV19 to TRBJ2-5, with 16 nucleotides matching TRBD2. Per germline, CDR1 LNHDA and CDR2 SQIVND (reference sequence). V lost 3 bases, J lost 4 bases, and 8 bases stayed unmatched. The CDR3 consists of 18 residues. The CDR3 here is CASSMRRGLAGGRETQYF. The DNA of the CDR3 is TGTGCCAGTAGTATGAGGAGGGGACTAGCGGGAGGGCGAGAGACCCAGTACTTC.

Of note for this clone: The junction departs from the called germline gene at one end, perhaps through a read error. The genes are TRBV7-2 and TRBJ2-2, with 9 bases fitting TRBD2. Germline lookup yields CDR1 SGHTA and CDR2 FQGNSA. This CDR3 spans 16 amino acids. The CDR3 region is CASSRGGASNAGELFF. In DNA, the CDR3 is TGTGCCAGCAGCCGCGGGGGGGCGTCGAACGCCGGGGAGCTGTTTTTT. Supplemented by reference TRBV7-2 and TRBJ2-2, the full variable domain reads GAGVSQSPSNKVTEKGKDVELRCDPISGHTALYWYRQSLGQGLEFLIYFQGNSAPDKSGLPSDRFSAERTGGSVSTLTIQRTQQEDSAVYLCASSRGGASNAGELFFGEGSRLTVL.

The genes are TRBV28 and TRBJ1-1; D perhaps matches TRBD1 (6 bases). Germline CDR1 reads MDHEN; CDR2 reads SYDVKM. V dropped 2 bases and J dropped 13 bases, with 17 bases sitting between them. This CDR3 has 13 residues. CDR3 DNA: TGTGCCAGCAGTTTAATTAATTGGGGGCCAGGTTTCTTT. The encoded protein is CASSLINWGPGFF.

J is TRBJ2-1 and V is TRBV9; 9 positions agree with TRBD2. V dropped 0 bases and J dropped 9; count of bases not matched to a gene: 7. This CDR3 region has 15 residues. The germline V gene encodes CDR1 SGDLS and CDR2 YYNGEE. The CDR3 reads CASSVVVSGSGEQFF. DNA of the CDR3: TGTGCCAGCAGCGTAGTGGTTAGCGGGAGCGGTGAGCAGTTCTTC.

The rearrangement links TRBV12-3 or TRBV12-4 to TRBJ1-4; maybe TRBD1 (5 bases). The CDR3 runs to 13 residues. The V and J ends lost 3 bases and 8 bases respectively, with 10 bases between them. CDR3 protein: CASSFAGDEKLFF. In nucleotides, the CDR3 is TGTGCCAGCAGTTTTGCCGGGGACGAAAAACTGTTTTTT.

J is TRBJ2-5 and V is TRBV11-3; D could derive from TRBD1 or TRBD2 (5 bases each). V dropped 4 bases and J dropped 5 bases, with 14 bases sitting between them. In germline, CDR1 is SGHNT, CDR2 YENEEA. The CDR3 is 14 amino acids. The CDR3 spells CASSSGTFGETQYF. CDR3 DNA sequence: TGTGCCAGCAGCTCCGGGACCTTTGGGGAGACCCAGTACTTC.

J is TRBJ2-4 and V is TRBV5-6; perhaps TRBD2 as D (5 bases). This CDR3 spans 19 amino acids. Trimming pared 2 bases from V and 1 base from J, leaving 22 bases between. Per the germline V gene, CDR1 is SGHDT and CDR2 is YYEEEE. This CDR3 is CASSFSIHRGEVAKNIQYF. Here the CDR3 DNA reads TGTGCCAGCAGCTTTTCAATACATCGGGGAGAGGTGGCCAAAAACATTCAGTACTTC.

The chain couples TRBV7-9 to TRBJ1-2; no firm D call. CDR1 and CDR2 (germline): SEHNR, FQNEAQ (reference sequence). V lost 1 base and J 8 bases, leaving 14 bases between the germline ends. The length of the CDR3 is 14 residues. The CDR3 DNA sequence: TGTGCCAGCAGCTTAGTTTTGTATGACGGCGGCTACACCTTC. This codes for CASSLVLYDGGYTF.

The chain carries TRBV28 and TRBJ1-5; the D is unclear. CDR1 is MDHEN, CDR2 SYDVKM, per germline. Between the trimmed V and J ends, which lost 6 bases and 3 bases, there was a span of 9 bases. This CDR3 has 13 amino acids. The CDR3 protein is CASRSTDNQPQHF. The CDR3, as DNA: TGTGCCAGCAGGTCCACAGACAATCAGCCCCAGCATTTT.

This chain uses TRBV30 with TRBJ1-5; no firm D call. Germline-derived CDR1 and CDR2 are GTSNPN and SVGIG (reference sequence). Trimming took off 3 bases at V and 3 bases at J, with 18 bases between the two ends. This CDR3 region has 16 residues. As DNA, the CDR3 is TGTGCCTGGAGCGTTGGCGCGACGGGCTACAATCAGCCCCAGCATTTT. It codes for CAWSVGATGYNQPQHF.

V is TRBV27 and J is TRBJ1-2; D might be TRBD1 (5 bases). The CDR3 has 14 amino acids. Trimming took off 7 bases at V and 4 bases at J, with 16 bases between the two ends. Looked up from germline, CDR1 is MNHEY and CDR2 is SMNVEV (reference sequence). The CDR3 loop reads CASTPGGTGYGYTF. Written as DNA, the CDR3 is TGTGCCAGCACTCCGGGGGGAACGGGCTATGGCTACACCTTC.

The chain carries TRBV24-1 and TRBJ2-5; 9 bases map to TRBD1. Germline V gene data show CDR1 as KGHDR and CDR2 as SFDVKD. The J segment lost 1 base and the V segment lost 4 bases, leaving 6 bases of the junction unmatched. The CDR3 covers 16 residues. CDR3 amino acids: CATSDFGTGTQETQYF. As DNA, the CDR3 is TGTGCCACCAGTGACTTCGGGACAGGGACCCAAGAGACCCAGTACTTC.